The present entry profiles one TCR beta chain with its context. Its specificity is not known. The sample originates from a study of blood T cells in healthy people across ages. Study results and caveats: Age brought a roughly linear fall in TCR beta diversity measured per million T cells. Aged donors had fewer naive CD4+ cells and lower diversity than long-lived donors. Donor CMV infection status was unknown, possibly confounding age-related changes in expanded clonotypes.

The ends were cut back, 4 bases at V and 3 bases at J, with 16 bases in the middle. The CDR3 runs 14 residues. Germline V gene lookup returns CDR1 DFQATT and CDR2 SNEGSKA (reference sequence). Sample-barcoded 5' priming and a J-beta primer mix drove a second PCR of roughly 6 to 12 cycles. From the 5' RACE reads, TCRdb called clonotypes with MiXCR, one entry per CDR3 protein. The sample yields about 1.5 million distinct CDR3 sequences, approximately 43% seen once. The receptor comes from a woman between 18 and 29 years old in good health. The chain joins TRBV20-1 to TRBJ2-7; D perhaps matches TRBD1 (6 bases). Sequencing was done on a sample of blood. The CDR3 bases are TGCAGTGCTAATCAGGACAGTGACCTCTACGAGCAGTACTTC. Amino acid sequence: CSANQDSDLYEQYF.